This T cell receptor beta chain was captured by sequencing in a study of T cells in Graves' hyperthyroidism and ophthalmopathy. Lactation, pregnancy, other autoimmune disease or uncontrolled infection led to exclusion of patients. The source of the PBMCs was 9.5 to 10 ml of fresh peripheral blood. Per germline, CDR1 GTSNPN and CDR2 SVGIG (reference sequence). This CDR3 is 12 amino acids long. V lost 4 bases, J lost 10 bases, and 16 bases lay in between. TCR beta CDR3 sequences were amplified from RNA transcripts. First-round RT-PCR with HTBI primers amplified the TCR CDR3 region. TCRdb analysed the multiplex PCR reads with MiXCR anew, one entry per CDR3 protein. The sample holds more than 300,000 distinct CDR3 sequences; about 15% are singletons and the top ten take roughly 35%.

Material: blood. This chain joins TRBV30 and TRBJ1-1, with a weak D call TRBD1 (5 bases). This TCR came from a woman in her twenties or thirties with Graves' hyperthyroidism that later progressed to Graves' ophthalmopathy. CDR3: CAWTPGGIGAFF. CDR3 nucleotide sequence: TGTGCCTGGACGCCTGGGGGGATTGGAGCTTTCTTT.